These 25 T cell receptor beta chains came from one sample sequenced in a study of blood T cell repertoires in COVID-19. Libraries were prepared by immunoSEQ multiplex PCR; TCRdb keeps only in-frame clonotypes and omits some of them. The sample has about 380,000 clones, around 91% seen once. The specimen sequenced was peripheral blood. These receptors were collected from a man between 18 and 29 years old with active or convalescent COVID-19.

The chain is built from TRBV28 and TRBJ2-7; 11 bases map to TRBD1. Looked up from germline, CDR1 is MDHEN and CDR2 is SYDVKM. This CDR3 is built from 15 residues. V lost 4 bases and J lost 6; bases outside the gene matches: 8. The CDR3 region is CASSSRDRGVPEQYF. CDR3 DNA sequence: TGTGCCAGCAGTTCCCGGGACAGGGGGGTCCCCGAGCAGTACTTC.

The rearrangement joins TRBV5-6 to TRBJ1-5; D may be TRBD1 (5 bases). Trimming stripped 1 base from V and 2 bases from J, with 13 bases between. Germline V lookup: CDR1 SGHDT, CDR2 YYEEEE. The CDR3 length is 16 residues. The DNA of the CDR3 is TGTGCCAGCAGCTTGCTTCCAGGGAAGGGCAATCAGCCCCAGCATTTT. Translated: CASSLLPGKGNQPQHF.

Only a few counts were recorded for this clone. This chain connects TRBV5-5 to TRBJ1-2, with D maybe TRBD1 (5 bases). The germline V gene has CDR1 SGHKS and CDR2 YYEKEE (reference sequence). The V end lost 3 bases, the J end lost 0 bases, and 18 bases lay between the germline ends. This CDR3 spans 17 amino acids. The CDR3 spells CASSSTYSRGPNYGYTF. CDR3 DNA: TGTGCCAGCAGCTCCACTTACTCTAGGGGCCCTAACTATGGCTACACCTTC.

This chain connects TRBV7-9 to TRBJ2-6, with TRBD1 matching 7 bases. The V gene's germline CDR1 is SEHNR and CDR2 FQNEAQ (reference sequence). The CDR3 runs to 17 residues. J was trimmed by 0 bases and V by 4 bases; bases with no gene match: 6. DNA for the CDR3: TGTGCCAGCAGCTCCCAGGGGGAAAACTCTGGGGCCAACGTCCTGACTTTC. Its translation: CASSSQGENSGANVLTF.

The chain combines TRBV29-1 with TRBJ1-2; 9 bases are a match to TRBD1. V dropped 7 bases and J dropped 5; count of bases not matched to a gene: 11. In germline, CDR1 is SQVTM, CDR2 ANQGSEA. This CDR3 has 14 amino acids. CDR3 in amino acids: CSAPGTGKSYGYTF. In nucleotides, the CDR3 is TGCAGCGCCCCCGGGACAGGGAAATCTTATGGCTACACCTTC.

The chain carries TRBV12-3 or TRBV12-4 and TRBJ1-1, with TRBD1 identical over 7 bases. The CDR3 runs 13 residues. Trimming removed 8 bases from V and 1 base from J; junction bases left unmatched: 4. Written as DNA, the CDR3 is TGTGCCAGCGATAGGGACAGGAACACTGAAGCTTTCTTT. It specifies CASDRDRNTEAFF.

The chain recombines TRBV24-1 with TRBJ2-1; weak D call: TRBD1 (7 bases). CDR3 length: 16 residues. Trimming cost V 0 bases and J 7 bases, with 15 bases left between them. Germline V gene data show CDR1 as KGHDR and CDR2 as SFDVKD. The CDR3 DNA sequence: TGTGCCACCAGTGATTTGCAGGGGGGCAGGGGAAATGAGCAGTTCTTC. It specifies CATSDLQGGRGNEQFF.

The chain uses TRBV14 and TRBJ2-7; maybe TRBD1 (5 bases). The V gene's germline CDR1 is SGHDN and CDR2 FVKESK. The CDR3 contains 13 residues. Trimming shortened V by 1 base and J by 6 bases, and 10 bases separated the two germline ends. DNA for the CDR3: TGTGCCAGCAGCCAAGCCAGGGATAGCGAGCAGTACTTC. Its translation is CASSQARDSEQYF.

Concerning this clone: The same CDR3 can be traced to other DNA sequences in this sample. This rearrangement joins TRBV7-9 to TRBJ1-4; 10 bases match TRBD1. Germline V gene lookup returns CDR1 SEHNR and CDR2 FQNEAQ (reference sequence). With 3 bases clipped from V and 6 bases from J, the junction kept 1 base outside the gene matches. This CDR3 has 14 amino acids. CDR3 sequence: CASSFGTGDEKLFF. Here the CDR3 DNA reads TGTGCCAGCAGCTTCGGGACAGGGGATGAAAAACTGTTTTTT.

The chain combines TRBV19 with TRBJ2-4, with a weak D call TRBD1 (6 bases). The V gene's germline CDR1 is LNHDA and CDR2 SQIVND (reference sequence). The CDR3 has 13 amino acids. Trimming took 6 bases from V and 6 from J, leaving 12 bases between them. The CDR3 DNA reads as TGTGCCAGTAGATCCCTAGGGGGAAACATTCAGTACTTC. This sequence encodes CASRSLGGNIQYF.

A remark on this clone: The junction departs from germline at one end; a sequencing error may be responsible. CDR3: CASSQEFSATNEKLFF. The DNA for the CDR3 is TGCGCCAGCAGCCAAGAATTCAGTGCAACTAATGAAAAATTGTTTTTT. The chain employs TRBV4-1 and TRBJ1-4; D ambiguous. This CDR3 is built from 16 residues. Germline CDR1 is MGHRA and CDR2 is YSYEKL.

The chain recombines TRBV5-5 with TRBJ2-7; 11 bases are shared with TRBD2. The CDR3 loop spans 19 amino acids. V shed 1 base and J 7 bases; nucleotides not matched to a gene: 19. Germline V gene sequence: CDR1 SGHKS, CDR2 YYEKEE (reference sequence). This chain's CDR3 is CASSLSGVAGGPFPGEQYF. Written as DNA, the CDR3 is TGTGCCAGCAGCTTGAGCGGTGTAGCGGGAGGGCCATTTCCAGGGGAGCAGTACTTC.

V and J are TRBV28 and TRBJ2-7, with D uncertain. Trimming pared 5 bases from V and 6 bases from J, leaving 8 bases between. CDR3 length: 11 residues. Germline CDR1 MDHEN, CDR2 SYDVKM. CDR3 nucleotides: TGTGCCAGCAGTCGGGTTGGCGAGCAGTACTTC. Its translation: CASSRVGEQYF.

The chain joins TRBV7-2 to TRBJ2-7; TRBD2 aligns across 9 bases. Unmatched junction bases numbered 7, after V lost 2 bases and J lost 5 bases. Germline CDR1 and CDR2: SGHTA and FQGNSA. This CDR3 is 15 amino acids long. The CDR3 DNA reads TGTGCCAGCAGCTTAAGCGGGAGGTGGTTCGACGAGCAGTACTTC. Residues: CASSLSGRWFDEQYF.

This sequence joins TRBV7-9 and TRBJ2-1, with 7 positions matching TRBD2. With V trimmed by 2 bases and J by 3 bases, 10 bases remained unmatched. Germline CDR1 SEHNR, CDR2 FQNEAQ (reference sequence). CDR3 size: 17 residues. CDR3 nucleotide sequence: TGTGCCAGCAGCTTACCCGAACGACTAGCCGTCTACAATGAGCAGTTCTTC. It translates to CASSLPERLAVYNEQFF.

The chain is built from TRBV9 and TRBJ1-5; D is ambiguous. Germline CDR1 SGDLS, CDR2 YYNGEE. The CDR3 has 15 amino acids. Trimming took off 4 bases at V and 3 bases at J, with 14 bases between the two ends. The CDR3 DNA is TGTGCCAGCAGCTCTGGACTGCTCGACAATCAGCCCCAGCATTTT. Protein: CASSSGLLDNQPQHF.

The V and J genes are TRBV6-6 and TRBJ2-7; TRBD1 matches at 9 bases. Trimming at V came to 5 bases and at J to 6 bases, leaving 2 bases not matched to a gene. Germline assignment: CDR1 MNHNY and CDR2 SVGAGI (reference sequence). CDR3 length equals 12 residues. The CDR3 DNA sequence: TGTGCCAGCAGTACGGACAGGGGCGAGCAGTACTTC. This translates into CASSTDRGEQYF.

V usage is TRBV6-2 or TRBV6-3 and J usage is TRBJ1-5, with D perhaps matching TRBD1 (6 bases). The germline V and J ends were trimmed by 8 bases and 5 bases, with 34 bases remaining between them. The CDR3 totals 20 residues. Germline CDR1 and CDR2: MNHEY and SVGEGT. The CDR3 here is CASRSIPKRGTPRLDQPQHF. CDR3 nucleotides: TGTGCCAGCCGTTCTATTCCCAAGCGTGGGACACCCCGCTTAGATCAGCCCCAGCATTTT.

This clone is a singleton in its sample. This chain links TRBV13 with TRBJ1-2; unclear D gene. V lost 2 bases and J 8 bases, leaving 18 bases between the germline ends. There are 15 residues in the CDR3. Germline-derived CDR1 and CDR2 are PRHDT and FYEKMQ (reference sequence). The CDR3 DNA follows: TGTGCCAGCAGCTTAATTGGGCAAGTTACGGAAGGCTACACCTTC. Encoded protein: CASSLIGQVTEGYTF.

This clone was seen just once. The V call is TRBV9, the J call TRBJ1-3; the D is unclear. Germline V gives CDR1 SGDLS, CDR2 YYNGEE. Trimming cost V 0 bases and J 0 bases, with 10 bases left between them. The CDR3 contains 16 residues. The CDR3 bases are TGTGCCAGCAGCGTAGGTTGGCAGGCCTCTGGAAACACCATATATTTT. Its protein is CASSVGWQASGNTIYF.

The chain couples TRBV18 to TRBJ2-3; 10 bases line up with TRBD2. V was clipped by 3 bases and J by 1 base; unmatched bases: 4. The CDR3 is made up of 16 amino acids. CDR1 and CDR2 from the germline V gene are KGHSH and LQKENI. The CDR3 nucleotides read TGTGCCAGCTCACCTTTAGCGGGGGGTGGCACAGATACGCAGTATTTT. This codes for CASSPLAGGGTDTQYF. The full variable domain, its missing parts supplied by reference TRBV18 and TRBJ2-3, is NAGVMQNPRHLVRRRGQEARLRCSPMKGHSHVYWYRQLPEEGLKFMVYLQKENIIDESGMPKERFSAEFPKEGPSILRIQQVVRGDSAAYFCASSPLAGGGTDTQYFGPGTRLTVL.

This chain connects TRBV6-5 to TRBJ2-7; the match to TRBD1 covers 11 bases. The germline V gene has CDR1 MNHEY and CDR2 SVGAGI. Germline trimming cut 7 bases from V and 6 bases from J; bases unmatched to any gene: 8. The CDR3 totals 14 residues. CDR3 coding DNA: TGTGCCAGCACCCTTGGACAGGGGGCGGTCGAGCAGTACTTC. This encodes CASTLGQGAVEQYF.

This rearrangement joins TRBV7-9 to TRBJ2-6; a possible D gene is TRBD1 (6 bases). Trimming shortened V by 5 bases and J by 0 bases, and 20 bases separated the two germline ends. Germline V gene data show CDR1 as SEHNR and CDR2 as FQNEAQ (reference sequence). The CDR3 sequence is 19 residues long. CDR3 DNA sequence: TGTGCCAGCAGCCCTACCCCCACAGGGATCCCCTCTGGGGCCAACGTCCTGACTTTC. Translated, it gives CASSPTPTGIPSGANVLTF.

Here the CDR3 DNA reads TGTGCCATCAGAAGGGACAGGGCATCTGGAAACACCATATATTTT. Residues: CAIRRDRASGNTIYF. The V and J genes are TRBV10-3 and TRBJ1-3, with 9 bases aligning to TRBD1. From germline, CDR1 is ENHRY and CDR2 SYGVKD. This CDR3 is built from 15 residues. Trimming took 6 bases from V and 1 from J; bases not matched to a gene: 4.

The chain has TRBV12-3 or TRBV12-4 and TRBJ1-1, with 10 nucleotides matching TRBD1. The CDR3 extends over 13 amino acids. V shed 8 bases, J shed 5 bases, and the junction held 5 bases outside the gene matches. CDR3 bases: TGTGCCAGCCGACAGGGGGCGGGTACTGAAGCTTTCTTT. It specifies CASRQGAGTEAFF.